Listed below are T cell receptor beta chains from one sample, sequenced in a study of blood T cells in healthy people across ages. TCRdb fed the 5' RACE reads into MiXCR, producing one record per CDR3 protein. The data hold about 1,500,000 distinct CDR3 sequences, with 42% observed a single time. The material sequenced was blood. The receptors derive from a woman younger than 30 in good health. The CDR3 runs from the conserved cysteine through the conserved F or W. D genes are given only for firm matches. Clone size is given for some rows only: seen once, a few or many times, or a class if the clone is expanded.

j_gene | abundance | d_gene | v_gene | CDR3nt | CDR3aa
TRBJ2-7 | few | TRBD2 | TRBV6-1 | TGTGCCAGCAGTACCAGGCGGGGAGGGCCGCCCTCCTACGAGCAGTACTTC | CASSTRRGGPPSYEQYF
TRBJ2-5 | . | TRBD1 | TRBV27 | TGTGCCAGCAGTTTATCGAAACAGGGGGTAGGAGAGACCCAGTACTTC | CASSLSKQGVGETQYF
TRBJ2-7 | . | . | TRBV5-5 | TGTGCCAGCAGCTTTTCGTTTCCCTCCTCCTACGAGCAGTACTTC | CASSFSFPSSYEQYF
TRBJ1-2 | once | . | TRBV4-1 | TGCGCCAGCGGCCCCCCGATTACTAACTATGGCTACACCTTC | CASGPPITNYGYTF
TRBJ1-4 | . | . | TRBV5-1 | TGCGCCAGCAGCTTAGCAGGGGTCGGTACTAATGAAAAACTGTTTTTT | CASSLAGVGTNEKLFF
TRBJ1-2 | few | . | TRBV6-2/TRBV6-3 | TGTGCCAGCAGTTACGCGGTGGGCTATGGCTACACCTTC | CASSYAVGYGYTF
TRBJ2-1 | . | TRBD2 | TRBV20-1 | TGCAGTGCTAGAGATCCGCGGGAGGGCCAGTACAATGAGCAGTTCTTC | CSARDPREGQYNEQFF
TRBJ2-3 | . | TRBD2 | TRBV5-1 | TGCGCCAGCAGCCCCGGGGGGAGCAAGCAAACGGATACGCAGTATTTT | CASSPGGSKQTDTQYF
TRBJ2-7 | . | TRBD1 | TRBV6-5 | TGTGCCAGCAGTTGGGGGGACAGGGACTACAATGAGCAGTACTTC | CASSWGDRDYNEQYF
TRBJ2-7 | . | TRBD2 | TRBV20-1 | TGCAGTGCTAGAGATTCGGCTAGCGGGAGAGGGGAGCAGTACTTC | CSARDSASGRGEQYF
TRBJ1-2 | few | TRBD1 | TRBV12-3/TRBV12-4 | TGTGCCAGCAGTTGGGAGGTGGACAGGGGAACGAATGGCTACACCTTC | CASSWEVDRGTNGYTF
TRBJ2-3 | . | . | TRBV20-1 | TGCAGTGCTAGAGACCTAGCGACTAGCACAGATACGCAGTATTTT | CSARDLATSTDTQYF
TRBJ2-1 | . | . | TRBV27 | TGTGCCAGCAGTTTTGGCCCATCAGATGAGCAGTTCTTC | CASSFGPSDEQFF
TRBJ2-3 | once | . | TRBV28 | TGTGCCAGCAGTTTATATCCTAGGGCAGATACGCAGTATTTT | CASSLYPRADTQYF
TRBJ2-1 | few | . | TRBV7-9 | TGTGCCAGCAGCCCTAGGGGGGACGCCTTATGTGAGCAGTTCTTC | CASSPRGDALCEQFF
TRBJ2-3 | . | TRBD2 | TRBV12-3/TRBV12-4 | TGTGCCAGCGTCCTGGGGACTAGCGGGGGATCTGAGACAGATACGCAGTATTTT | CASVLGTSGGSETDTQYF
TRBJ1-6 | . | . | TRBV6-5 | TGTGCCAGCAGTTACGCGTCAGGGACCGATAATTCACCCCTCCACTTT | CASSYASGTDNSPLHF
TRBJ2-3 | . | TRBD1 | TRBV7-7 | TGTGCTAGCAGCCAGGCGGACAGGGTTTCAGATACGCAGTATTTT | CASSQADRVSDTQYF
TRBJ1-2 | once | . | TRBV10-3 | TGTGCCATCAGTGATGCCCCGGGGGGGAACTATGGCTGCACCTTC | CAISDAPGGNYGCTF
TRBJ2-7 | few | TRBD2 | TRBV28 | TGTGCCAGCAGTTTACGGGGGGGACTAGCGGGAAACGAGCAGTACTTC | CASSLRGGLAGNEQYF
TRBJ1-6 | . | . | TRBV21-1 | TGTGCCAGCGTACAGGGTTCATTTTCACCCCTCCACTTT | CASVQGSFSPLHF
TRBJ2-4 | few | . | TRBV5-6 | TGTGCCAGCAGCTCGGCTAGCACTGACAAAAACATTCAGTACTTC | CASSSASTDKNIQYF
TRBJ2-5 | . | TRBD2 | TRBV5-1 | TGCGCCAGCAGCCCGGGGGGGTCAGCTTTTCAAGAGACCCAGTACTTC | CASSPGGSAFQETQYF
TRBJ2-5 | . | . | TRBV2 | TGTGCCAGCACCCGGGACTCCCAGTACCAAGAGACCCAGTACTTC | CASTRDSQYQETQYF
TRBJ1-2 | . | TRBD1 | TRBV6-5 | TGTGCCAGCAGTTTCGGGGACAGGGCGTGGTATGGCTACACCTTC | CASSFGDRAWYGYTF